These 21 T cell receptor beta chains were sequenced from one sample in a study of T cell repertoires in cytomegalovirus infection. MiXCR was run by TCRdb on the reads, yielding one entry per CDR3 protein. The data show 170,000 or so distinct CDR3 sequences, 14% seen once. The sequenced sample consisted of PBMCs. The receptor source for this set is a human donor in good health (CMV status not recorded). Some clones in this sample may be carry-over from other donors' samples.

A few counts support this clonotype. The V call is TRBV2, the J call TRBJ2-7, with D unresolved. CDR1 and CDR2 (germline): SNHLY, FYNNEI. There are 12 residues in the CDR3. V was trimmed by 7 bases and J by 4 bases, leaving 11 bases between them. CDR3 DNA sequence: TGTGCCAGCACTCTATACGGTTACGAGCAGTACTTC. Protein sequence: CASTLYGYEQYF.

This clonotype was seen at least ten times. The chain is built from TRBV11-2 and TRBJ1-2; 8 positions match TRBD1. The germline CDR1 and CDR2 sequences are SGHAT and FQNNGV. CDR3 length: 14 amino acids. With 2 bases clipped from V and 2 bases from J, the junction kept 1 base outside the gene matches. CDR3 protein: CASSLNRGNYGYTF. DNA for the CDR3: TGTGCCAGCAGCTTAAACAGGGGGAACTATGGCTACACCTTC.

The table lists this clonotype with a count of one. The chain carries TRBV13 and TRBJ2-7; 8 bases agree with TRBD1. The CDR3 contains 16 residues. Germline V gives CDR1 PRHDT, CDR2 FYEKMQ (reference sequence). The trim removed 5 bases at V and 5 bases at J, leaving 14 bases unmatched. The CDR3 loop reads CASSTKRTGSQDEQYF. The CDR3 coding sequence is TGTGCCAGCAGCACAAAAAGGACAGGGAGTCAGGACGAGCAGTACTTC.

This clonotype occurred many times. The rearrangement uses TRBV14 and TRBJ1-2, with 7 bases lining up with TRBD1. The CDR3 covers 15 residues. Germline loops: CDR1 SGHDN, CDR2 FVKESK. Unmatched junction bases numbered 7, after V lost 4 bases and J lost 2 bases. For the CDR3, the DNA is TGTGCCAGCAGCCCGATTGACAGGGTAAACTATGGCTACACCTTC. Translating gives CASSPIDRVNYGYTF.

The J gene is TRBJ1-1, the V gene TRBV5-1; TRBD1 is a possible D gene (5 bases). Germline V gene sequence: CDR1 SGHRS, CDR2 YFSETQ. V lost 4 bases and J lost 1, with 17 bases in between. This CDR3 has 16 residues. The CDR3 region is CASSPDGTGRNTEAFF. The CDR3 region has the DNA TGCGCCAGCAGCCCGGACGGGACTGGAAGGAACACTGAAGCTTTCTTT.

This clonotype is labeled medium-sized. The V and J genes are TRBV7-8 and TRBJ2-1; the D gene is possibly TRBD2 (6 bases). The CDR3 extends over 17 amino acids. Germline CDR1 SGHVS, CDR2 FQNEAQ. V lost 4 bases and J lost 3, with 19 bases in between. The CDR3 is CASSSKTLASGYNEQFF. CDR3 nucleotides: TGTGCCAGCAGCTCAAAGACCCTAGCGTCGGGCTACAATGAGCAGTTCTTC. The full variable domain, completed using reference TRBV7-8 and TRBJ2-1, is GAGVSQSPRYKVAKRGQDVALRCDPISGHVSLFWYQQALGQGPEFLTYFQNEAQLDKSGLPSDRFFAERPEGSVSTLKIQRTQQEDSAVYLCASSSKTLASGYNEQFFGPGTRLTVL.

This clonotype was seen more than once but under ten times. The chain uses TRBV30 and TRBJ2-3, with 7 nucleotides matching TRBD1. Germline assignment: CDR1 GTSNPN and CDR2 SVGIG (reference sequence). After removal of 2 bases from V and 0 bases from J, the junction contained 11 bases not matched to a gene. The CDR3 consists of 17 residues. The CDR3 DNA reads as TGTGCCTGGAGTTTCCCCGGGACAGCCACTAGCACAGATACGCAGTATTTT. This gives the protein CAWSFPGTATSTDTQYF. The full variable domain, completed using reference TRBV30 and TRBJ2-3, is SQTIHQWPATLVQPVGSPLSLECTVEGTSNPNLYWYRQAAGRGLQLLFYSVGIGQISSEVPQNLSASRPQDRQFILSSKKLLLSDSGFYLCAWSFPGTATSTDTQYFGPGTRLTVL.

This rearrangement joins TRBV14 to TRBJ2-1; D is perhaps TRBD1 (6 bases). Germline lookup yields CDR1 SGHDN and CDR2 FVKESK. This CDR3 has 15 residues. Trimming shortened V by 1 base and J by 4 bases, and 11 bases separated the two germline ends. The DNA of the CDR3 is TGTGCCAGCAGCCAAGGGGACACCCGATACAATGAGCAGTTCTTC. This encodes CASSQGDTRYNEQFF. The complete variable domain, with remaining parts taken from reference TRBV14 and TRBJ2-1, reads EAGVTQFPSHSVIEKGQTVTLRCDPISGHDNLYWYRRVMGKEIKFLLHFVKESKQDESGMPNNRFLAERTGGTYSTLKVQPAELEDSGVYFCASSQGDTRYNEQFFGPGTRLTVL.

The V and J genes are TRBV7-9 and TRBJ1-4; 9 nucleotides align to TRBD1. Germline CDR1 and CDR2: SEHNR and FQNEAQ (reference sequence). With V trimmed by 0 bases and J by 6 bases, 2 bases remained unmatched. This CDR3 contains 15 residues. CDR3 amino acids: CASSLADRGDEKLFF. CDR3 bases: TGTGCCAGCAGCTTAGCTGACAGGGGGGATGAAAAACTGTTTTTT.

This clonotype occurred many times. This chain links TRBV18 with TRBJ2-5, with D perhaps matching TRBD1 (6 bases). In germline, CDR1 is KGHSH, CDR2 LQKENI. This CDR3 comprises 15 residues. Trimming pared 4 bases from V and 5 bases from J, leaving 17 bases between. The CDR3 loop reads CASSHDYRVEETQYF. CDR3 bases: TGTGCCAGCTCACACGACTACAGGGTCGAGGAGACCCAGTACTTC.

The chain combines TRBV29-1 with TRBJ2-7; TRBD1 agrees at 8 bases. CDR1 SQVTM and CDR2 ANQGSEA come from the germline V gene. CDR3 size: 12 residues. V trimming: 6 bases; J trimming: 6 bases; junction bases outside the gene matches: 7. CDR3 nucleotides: TGCAGCGTGCGGACAGGGCCTTCCGAGCAGTACTTC. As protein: CSVRTGPSEQYF.

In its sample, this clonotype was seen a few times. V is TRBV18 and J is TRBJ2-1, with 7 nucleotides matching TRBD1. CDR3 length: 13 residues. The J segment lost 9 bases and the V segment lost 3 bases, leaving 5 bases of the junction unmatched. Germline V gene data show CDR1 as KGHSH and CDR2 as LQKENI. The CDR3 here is CASSPSQGSEQFF. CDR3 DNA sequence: TGTGCCAGCTCACCCTCACAGGGGAGTGAGCAGTTCTTC.

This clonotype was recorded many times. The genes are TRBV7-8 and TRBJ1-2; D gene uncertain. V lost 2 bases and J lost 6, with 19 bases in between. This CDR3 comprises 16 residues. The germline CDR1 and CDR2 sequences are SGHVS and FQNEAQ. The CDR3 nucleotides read TGTGCCAGCAGCTTAATTCGAACTCCTGGAAGGGATGGCTACACCTTC. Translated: CASSLIRTPGRDGYTF.

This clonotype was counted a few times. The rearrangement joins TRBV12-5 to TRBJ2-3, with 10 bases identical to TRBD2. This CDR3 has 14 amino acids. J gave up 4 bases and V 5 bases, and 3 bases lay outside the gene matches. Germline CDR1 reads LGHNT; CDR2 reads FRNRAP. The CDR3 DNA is TGTGCTAGTGGTGGAGCGGGAGGGCCAGATACGCAGTATTTT. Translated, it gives CASGGAGGPDTQYF.

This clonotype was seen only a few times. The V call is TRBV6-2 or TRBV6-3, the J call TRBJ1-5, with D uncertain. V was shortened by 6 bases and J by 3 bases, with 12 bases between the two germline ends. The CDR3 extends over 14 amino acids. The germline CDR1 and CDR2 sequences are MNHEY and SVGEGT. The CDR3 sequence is CASSPVDPNQPQHF. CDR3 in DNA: TGTGCCAGCAGCCCCGTGGACCCCAATCAGCCCCAGCATTTT.

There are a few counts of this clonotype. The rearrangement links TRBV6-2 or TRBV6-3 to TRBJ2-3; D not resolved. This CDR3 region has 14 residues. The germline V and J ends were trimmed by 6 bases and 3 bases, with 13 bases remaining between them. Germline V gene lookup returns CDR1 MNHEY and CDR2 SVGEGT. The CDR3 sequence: CASSSSRSTDTQYF. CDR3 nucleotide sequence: TGTGCCAGCAGCTCTTCTAGAAGTACAGATACGCAGTATTTT.

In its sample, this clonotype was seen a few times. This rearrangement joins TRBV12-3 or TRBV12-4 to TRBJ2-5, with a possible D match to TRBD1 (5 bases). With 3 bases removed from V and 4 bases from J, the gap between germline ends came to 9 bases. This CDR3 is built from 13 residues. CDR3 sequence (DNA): TGTGCCAGCAGTTTTTCCCAGGGAGAGACCCAGTACTTC. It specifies CASSFSQGETQYF.

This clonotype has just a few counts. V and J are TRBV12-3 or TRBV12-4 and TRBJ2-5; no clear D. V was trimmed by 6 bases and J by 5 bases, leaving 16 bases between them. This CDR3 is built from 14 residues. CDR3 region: CASSAGRSFETQYF. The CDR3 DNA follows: TGTGCCAGCAGCGCCGGAAGGAGTTTCGAGACCCAGTACTTC.

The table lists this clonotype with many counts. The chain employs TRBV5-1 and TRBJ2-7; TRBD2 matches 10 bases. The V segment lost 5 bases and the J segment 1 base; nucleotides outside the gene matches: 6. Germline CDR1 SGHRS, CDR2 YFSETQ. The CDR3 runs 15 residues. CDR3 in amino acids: CASSTTSGISYEQYF. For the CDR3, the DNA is TGCGCCAGCAGTACAACTAGCGGGATTTCCTACGAGCAGTACTTC.

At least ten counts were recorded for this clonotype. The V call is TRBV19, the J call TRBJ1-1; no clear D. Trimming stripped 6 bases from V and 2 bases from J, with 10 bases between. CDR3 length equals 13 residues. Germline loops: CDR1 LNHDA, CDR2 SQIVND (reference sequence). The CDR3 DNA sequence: TGTGCCAGTAGCGGCCGGGGAAACACTGAAGCTTTCTTT. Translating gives CASSGRGNTEAFF.

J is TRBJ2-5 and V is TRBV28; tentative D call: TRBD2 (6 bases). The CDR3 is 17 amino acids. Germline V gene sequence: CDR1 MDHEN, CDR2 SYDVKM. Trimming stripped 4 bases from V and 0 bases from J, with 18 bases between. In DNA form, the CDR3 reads TGTGCCAGCAGTTCACCCCGAGGAGGGATGTACCAAGAGACCCAGTACTTC. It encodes CASSSPRGGMYQETQYF.